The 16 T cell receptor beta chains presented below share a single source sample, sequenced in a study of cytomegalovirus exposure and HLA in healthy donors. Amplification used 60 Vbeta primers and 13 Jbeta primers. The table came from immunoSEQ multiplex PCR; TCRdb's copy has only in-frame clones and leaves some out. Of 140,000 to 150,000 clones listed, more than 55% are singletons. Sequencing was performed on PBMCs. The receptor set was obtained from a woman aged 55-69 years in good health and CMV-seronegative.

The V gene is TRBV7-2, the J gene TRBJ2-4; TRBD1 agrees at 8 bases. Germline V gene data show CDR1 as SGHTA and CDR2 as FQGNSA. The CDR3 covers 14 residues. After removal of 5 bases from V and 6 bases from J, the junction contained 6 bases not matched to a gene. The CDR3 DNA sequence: TGTGCCAGCAGCCCTAACGGACAGGGAAACATTCAGTACTTC. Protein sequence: CASSPNGQGNIQYF.

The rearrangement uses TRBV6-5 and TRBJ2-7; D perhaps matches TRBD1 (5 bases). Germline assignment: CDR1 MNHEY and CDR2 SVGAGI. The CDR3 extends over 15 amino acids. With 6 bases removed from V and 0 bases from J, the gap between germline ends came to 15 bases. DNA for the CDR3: TGTGCCAGCAGATACGGACACGACCCCTCCTACGAGCAGTACTTC. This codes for CASRYGHDPSYEQYF.

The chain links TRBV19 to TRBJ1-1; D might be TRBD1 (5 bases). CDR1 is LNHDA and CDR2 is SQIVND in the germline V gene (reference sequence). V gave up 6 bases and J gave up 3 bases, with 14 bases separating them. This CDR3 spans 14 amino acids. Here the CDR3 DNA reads TGTGCCAGTAGCCCGCCCCAGGGCTACACTGAAGCTTTCTTT. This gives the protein CASSPPQGYTEAFF. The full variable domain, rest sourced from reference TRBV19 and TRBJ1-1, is DGGITQSPKYLFRKEGQNVTLSCEQNLNHDAMYWYRQDPGQGLRLIYYSQIVNDFQKGDIAEGYSVSREKKESFPLTVTSAQKNPTAFYLCASSPPQGYTEAFFGQGTRLTVV.

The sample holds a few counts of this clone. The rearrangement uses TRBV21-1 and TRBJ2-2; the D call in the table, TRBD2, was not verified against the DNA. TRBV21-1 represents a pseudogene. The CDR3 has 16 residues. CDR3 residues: CASSKDGESNTGELFF. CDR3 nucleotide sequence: TGTGCCAGCAGCAAAGATGGGGAGTCGAACACCGGGGAGCTGTTTTTT.

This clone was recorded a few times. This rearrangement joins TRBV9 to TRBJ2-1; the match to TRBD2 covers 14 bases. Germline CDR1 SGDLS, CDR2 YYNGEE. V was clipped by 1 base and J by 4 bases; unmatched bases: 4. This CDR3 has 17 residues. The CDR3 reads CASSVRLAGGQYNEQFF. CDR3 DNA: TGTGCCAGCAGCGTACGACTAGCGGGAGGGCAGTACAATGAGCAGTTCTTC.

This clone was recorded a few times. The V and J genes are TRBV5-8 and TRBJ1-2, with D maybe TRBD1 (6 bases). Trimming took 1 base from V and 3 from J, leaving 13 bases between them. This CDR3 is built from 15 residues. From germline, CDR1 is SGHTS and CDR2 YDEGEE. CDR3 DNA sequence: TGTGCCAGCAGCTTGAGAGTACAGGGTTACTATGGCTACACCTTC. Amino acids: CASSLRVQGYYGYTF.

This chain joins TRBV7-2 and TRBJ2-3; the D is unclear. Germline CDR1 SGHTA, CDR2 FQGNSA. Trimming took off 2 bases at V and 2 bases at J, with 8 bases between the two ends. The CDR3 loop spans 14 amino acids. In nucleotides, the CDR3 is TGTGCCAGCAGCTTAATGGTCTACACAGATACGCAGTATTTT. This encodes CASSLMVYTDTQYF. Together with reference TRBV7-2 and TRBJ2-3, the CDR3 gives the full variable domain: GAGVSQSPSNKVTEKGKDVELRCDPISGHTALYWYRQSLGQGLEFLIYFQGNSAPDKSGLPSDRFSAERTGGSVSTLTIQRTQQEDSAVYLCASSLMVYTDTQYFGPGTRLTVL.

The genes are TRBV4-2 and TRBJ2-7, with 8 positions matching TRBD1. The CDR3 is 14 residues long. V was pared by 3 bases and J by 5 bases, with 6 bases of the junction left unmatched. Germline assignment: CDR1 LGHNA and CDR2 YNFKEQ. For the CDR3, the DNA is TGTGCCAGCAGCCACGAAGGACAGGGCAACGAGCAGTACTTC. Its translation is CASSHEGQGNEQYF.

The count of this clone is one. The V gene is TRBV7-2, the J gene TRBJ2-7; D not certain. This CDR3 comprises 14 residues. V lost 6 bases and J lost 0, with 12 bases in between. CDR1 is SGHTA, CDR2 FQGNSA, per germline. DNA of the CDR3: TGTGCCAGCAGGCCCCCCTCGGGCTCCTACGAGCAGTACTTC. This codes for CASRPPSGSYEQYF. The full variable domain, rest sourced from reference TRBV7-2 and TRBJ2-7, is GAGVSQSPSNKVTEKGKDVELRCDPISGHTALYWYRQSLGQGLEFLIYFQGNSAPDKSGLPSDRFSAERTGGSVSTLTIQRTQQEDSAVYLCASRPPSGSYEQYFGPGTRLTVT.

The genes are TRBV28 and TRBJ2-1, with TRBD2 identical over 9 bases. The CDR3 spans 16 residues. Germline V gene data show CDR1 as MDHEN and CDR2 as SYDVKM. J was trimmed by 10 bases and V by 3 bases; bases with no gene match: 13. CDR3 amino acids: CASSFSLAGPSWEQFF. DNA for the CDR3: TGTGCCAGCAGTTTTAGTCTAGCGGGGCCCTCATGGGAGCAGTTCTTC.

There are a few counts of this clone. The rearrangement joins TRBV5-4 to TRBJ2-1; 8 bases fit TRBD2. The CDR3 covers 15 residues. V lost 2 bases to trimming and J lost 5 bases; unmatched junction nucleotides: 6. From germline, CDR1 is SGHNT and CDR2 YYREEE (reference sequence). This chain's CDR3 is CASSFLSGGHNEQFF. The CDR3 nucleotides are TGTGCCAGCAGCTTCTTAAGCGGGGGCCACAATGAGCAGTTCTTC.

The CDR3 nucleotides read TGTGCCAGCAGTTTAACTAGCCTCGGGCAAGAGACCCAGTACTTC. Translated: CASSLTSLGQETQYF. This chain uses TRBV28 with TRBJ2-5; D possibly corresponds to TRBD2 (6 bases). The V end was cut by 2 bases, the J end by 2 bases, with 12 bases between. This CDR3 contains 15 residues. Germline CDR1 is MDHEN and CDR2 is SYDVKM.

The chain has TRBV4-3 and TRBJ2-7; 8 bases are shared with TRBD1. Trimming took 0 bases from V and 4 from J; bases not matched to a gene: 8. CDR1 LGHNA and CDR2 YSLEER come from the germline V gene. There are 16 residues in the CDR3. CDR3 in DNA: TGCGCCAGCAGCCAAGATGTAGGACAGGGATTTTACGAGCAGTACTTC. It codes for CASSQDVGQGFYEQYF.

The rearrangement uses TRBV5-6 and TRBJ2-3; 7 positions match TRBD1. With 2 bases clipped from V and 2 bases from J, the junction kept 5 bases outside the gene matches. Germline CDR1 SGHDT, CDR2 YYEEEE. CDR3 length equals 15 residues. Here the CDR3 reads CASSFDRAPTDTQYF. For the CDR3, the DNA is TGTGCCAGCAGCTTCGACAGGGCTCCCACAGATACGCAGTATTTT.

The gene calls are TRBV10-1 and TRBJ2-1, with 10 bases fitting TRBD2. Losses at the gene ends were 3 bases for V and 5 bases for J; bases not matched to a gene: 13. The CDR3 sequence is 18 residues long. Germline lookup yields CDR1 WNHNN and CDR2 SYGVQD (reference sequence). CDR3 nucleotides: TGCGCCAGCAGTGATGAGCTACCGGGGACTAGCGAGGACAATGAGCAGTTCTTC. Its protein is CASSDELPGTSEDNEQFF.

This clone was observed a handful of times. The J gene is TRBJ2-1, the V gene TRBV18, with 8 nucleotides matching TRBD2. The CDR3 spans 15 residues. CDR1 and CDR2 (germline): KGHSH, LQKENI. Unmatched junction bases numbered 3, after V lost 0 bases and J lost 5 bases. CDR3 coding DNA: TGTGCCAGCTCACCACCCAGCGGGGGCCACAATGAGCAGTTCTTC. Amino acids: CASSPPSGGHNEQFF.